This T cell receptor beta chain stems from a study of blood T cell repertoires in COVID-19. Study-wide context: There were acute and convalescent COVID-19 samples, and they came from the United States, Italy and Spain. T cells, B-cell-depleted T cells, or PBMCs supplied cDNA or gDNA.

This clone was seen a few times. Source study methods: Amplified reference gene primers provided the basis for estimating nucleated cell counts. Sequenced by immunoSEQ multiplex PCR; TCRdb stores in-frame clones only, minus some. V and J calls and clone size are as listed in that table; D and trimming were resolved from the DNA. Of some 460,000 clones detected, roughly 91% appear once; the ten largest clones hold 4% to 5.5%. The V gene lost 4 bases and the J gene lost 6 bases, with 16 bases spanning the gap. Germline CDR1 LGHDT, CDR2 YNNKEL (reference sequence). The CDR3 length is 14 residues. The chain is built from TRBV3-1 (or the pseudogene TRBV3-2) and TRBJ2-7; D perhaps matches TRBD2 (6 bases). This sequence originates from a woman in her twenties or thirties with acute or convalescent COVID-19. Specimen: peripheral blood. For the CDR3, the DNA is TGTGCCAGCAGCCCACGGACTCTCGGGGGCGAGCAGTACTTC. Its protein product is CASSPRTLGGEQYF.